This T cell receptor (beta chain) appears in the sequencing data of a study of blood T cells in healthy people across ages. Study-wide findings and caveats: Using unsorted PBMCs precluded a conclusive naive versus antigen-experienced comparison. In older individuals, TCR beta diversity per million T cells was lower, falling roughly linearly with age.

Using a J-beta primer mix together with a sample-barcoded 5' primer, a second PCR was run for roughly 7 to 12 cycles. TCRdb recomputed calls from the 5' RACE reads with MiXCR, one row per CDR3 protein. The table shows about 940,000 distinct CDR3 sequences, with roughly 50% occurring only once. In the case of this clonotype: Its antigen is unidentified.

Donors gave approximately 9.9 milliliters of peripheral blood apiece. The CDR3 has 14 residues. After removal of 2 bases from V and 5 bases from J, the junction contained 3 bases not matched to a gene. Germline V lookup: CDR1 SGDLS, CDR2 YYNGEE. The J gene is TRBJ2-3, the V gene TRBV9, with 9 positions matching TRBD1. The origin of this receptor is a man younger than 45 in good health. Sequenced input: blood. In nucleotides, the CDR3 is TGTGCCAGCAGCGTCGGGACAGGGATAGATACGCAGTATTTT. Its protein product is CASSVGTGIDTQYF. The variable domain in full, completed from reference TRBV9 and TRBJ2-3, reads DSGVTQTPKHLITATGQRVTLRCSPRSGDLSVYWYQQSLDQGLQFLIQYYNGEERAKGNILERFSAQQFPDLHSELNLSSLELGDSALYFCASSVGTGIDTQYFGPGTRLTVL.